These T cell receptor beta chains were read from a single sample in a study of T cell repertoires in cytomegalovirus infection. TCRdb reanalysed the reads using MiXCR and keeps one entry per CDR3 protein. Found here are about 920,000 distinct CDR3 sequences, less than 35% of them singletons; the top ten hold 11% to 15%. Their specific antigens are unknown. The input for sequencing was cultured CD8+ T cells from PBMCs, taken from culture after CMV antigen stimulation. The source is a human donor in good health (CMV status not recorded). Some clones in this sample may be carry-over from other donors' samples. Each CDR3 is given without its conserved first and last residue. The order of the fields is V gene, J gene, CDR3 protein.

v_call: TRBV4-1; j_call: TRBJ1-2; cdr3_aa: ASSQPPGQQVYGYT
v_call: TRBV7-6; j_call: TRBJ2-5; cdr3_aa: ASSLSGGAVETQY
v_call: TRBV29-1; j_call: TRBJ2-1; cdr3_aa: SVLEANEQF
v_call: TRBV7-9; j_call: TRBJ1-2; cdr3_aa: ASSQPDLVVGYT
v_call: TRBV12-3/TRBV12-4; j_call: TRBJ1-2; cdr3_aa: ASSAQAGVNYGYT
v_call: TRBV7-6; j_call: TRBJ1-2; cdr3_aa: ASSLDTGGRGDENYGYT
v_call: TRBV11-2; j_call: TRBJ2-5; cdr3_aa: ASSMDSQETQY
v_call: TRBV6-5; j_call: TRBJ1-1; cdr3_aa: ASSSYDIVGPNTEAF
v_call: TRBV10-3; j_call: TRBJ2-3; cdr3_aa: AISGGQSSTDTQY
v_call: TRBV20-1; j_call: TRBJ1-2; cdr3_aa: SAPPRDWDYGYT
v_call: TRBV28; j_call: TRBJ1-5; cdr3_aa: ASSLRGRLGQPQH
v_call: TRBV19; j_call: TRBJ2-1; cdr3_aa: ASSISSRDNEQF
v_call: TRBV12-3/TRBV12-4; j_call: TRBJ2-1; cdr3_aa: ASSLDWTSGNEQF
v_call: TRBV28; j_call: TRBJ2-5; cdr3_aa: ASSSDPQETQY
v_call: TRBV20-1; j_call: TRBJ1-2; cdr3_aa: SARDKQGPNYGYT
v_call: TRBV7-6; j_call: TRBJ2-7; cdr3_aa: ASRAGTGATYEQY
v_call: TRBV2; j_call: TRBJ2-7; cdr3_aa: ASTEEAQPRYEQY
v_call: TRBV12-3/TRBV12-4; j_call: TRBJ2-5; cdr3_aa: ASSPGTSPETQY
v_call: TRBV13; j_call: TRBJ1-2; cdr3_aa: ASRSIVDRGFNYGYT
v_call: TRBV7-8; j_call: TRBJ2-1; cdr3_aa: ASRDRGVNEQF
v_call: TRBV9; j_call: TRBJ2-1; cdr3_aa: ASSPYGAGDYNEQF
v_call: TRBV27; j_call: TRBJ2-1; cdr3_aa: ASSTALTGVGVSYNEQF
v_call: TRBV5-5; j_call: TRBJ2-3; cdr3_aa: ASRIADTQY
v_call: TRBV5-4; j_call: TRBJ1-1; cdr3_aa: ASSTNGGSTEAF
v_call: TRBV6-2/TRBV6-3; j_call: TRBJ2-1; cdr3_aa: ASSGTRNEQF
v_call: TRBV7-9; j_call: TRBJ2-1; cdr3_aa: ASSSGDSGGYYNEQF
v_call: TRBV7-2; j_call: TRBJ1-2; cdr3_aa: ASSFHPGDSYGYT
v_call: TRBV6-1; j_call: TRBJ1-1; cdr3_aa: ASSEYSTGLNTEAF
v_call: TRBV5-1; j_call: TRBJ2-1; cdr3_aa: ASSIGQGADEQF
v_call: TRBV7-8; j_call: TRBJ1-6; cdr3_aa: ASSLRLNRDSPLH
v_call: TRBV7-9; j_call: TRBJ1-2; cdr3_aa: ASSSQGRGGYGYT
v_call: TRBV7-6; j_call: TRBJ2-7; cdr3_aa: ASSSRDIDEQY
v_call: TRBV4-1; j_call: TRBJ1-2; cdr3_aa: ASSQGLKLSNYGYT
v_call: TRBV6-2/TRBV6-3; j_call: TRBJ1-2; cdr3_aa: ASFPGQGTYGYT
v_call: TRBV7-3; j_call: TRBJ2-3; cdr3_aa: ASSPEGGRKADTQY
v_call: TRBV7-2; j_call: TRBJ1-1; cdr3_aa: ASSLVMANTEAF
v_call: TRBV24-1; j_call: TRBJ1-5; cdr3_aa: ATSDLPGTGYQPQH
v_call: TRBV7-6; j_call: TRBJ2-5; cdr3_aa: ASSLEARAGMQETQY
v_call: TRBV19; j_call: TRBJ1-6; cdr3_aa: ASRKVRDRDNSPLH
v_call: TRBV12-3/TRBV12-4; j_call: TRBJ1-2; cdr3_aa: ASSLALRIDLGYT
v_call: TRBV29-1; j_call: TRBJ2-1; cdr3_aa: SVRGRDRPMDEQF
v_call: TRBV28; j_call: TRBJ2-5; cdr3_aa: ACGQSKIQETQY
v_call: TRBV27; j_call: TRBJ1-1; cdr3_aa: ASSLSGGGTEAF
v_call: TRBV7-2; j_call: TRBJ2-1; cdr3_aa: ASSFVGGSSYNEQF
v_call: TRBV6-5; j_call: TRBJ2-5; cdr3_aa: ASSATGTRYQETQY